This T cell receptor beta chain was sequenced during a study of cytomegalovirus exposure and HLA in healthy donors. Study at large: Later analysis reported that the 110 or so validation repertoires shared the platform of the approximately 620 first-cohort repertoires.

Turning to this clone: The antigen is undetermined.

Study-wide results and limits: Accounts indicate the classifier identified cytomegalovirus status with strong specificity and sensitivity. TCR clusters originating in the first cohort tended to co-occur in the approximately 130 validation repertoires, according to a later analysis. There were about 160 TCR beta chains listed as cytomegalovirus-associated.

Deletions cut 4 bases from V and 4 bases from J, with 11 bases between. The CDR3 sequence is 14 residues long. Germline-derived CDR1 and CDR2 are KGHSH and LQKENI. Data came from immunoSEQ multiplex PCR; TCRdb stores just in-frame clones and leaves some out. This sample has some 140,000 clones, with about 86% found just once. The sample consisted of PBMCs. The sequence was collected from a human donor in good health. The chain uses TRBV18 and TRBJ1-5; TRBD1 is a possible D gene (6 bases). The CDR3: CASSRRQENQPQHF. The CDR3 coding sequence is TGTGCCAGCTCACGACGACAGGAGAATCAGCCCCAGCATTTT.